This T cell receptor (beta chain) was profiled in a study of T-cell reconstitution after alpha-beta-depleted transplantation in children. Findings of the study overall: The main origin of T-cell counts and diversity one year after transplant was newly produced T cells.

Regarding this clonotype: Its antigen is not identified.

The CDR3 covers 14 residues. J was trimmed by 5 bases and V by 6 bases; bases with no gene match: 9. During its preparation, the TCRbeta library received unique molecular identifiers. MiXCR, applied by TCRdb to the PCR reads, yields one record per CDR3 protein. This repertoire shows 600,000 to 800,000 distinct CDR3 sequences, about an eighth found once; its top ten account for 0.79%. This TCR was recovered from a girl between 2 and 10 years old with congenital amegakaryocytic thrombocytopenia, due to receive a stem cell transplant. The rearrangement links TRBV12-3 or TRBV12-4 to TRBJ2-7; 8 bases line up with TRBD1. Source: PBMCs, taken before TCRalphabeta/CD19-depleted stem cell transplant. CDR3 bases: TGTGCCAGCAGGACGACAGGGGTAATCCACGAGCAGTACTTC. Its protein is CASRTTGVIHEQYF.